The T cell receptor (beta chain) under discussion was sequenced for a study of blood T cell repertoires in COVID-19. Some clones are missing from TCRdb's copy, which holds only in-frame ones; the method was immunoSEQ multiplex PCR. The sample contains about 260,000 clones, roughly 84% of which appear only once. Germline lookup yields CDR1 SGHTA and CDR2 FQGNSA. The CDR3 runs 13 residues. Trimming left V 1 base short and J 11 bases short, with 11 bases between. The material sequenced was peripheral blood. This sequence originates from a woman in her thirties or forties who had recovered from COVID-19. The chain links TRBV7-2 to TRBJ1-4, with TRBD1 as a possible D gene (6 bases). CDR3: CASSLEGVGKLFF. The DNA of the CDR3 is TGTGCCAGCAGCTTAGAGGGGGTGGGGAAACTGTTTTTT. The entire variable domain, with the rest obtained from reference TRBV7-2 and TRBJ1-4, is as follows: GAGVSQSPSNKVTEKGKDVELRCDPISGHTALYWYRQSLGQGLEFLIYFQGNSAPDKSGLPSDRFSAERTGGSVSTLTIQRTQQEDSAVYLCASSLEGVGKLFFGSGTQLSVL.